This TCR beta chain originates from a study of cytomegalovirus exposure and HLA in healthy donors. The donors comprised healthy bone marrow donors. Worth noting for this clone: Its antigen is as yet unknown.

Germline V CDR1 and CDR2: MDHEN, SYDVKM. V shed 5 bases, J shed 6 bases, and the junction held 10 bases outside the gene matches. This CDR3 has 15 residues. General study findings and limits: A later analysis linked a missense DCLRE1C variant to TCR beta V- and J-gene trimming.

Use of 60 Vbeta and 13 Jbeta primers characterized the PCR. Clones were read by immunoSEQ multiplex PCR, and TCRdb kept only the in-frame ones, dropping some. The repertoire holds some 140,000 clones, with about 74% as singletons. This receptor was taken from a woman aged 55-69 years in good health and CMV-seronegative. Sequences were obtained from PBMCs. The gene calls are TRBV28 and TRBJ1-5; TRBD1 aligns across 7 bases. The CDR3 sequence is CASSQLAGGVQPQHF. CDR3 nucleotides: TGTGCCAGCAGTCAATTGGCAGGGGGAGTTCAGCCCCAGCATTTT. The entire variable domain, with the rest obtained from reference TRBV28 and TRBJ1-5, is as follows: DVKVTQSSRYLVKRTGEKVFLECVQDMDHENMFWYRQDPGLGLRLIYFSYDVKMKEKGDIPEGYSVSREKKERFSLILESASTNQTSMYLCASSQLAGGVQPQHFGDGTRLSIL.